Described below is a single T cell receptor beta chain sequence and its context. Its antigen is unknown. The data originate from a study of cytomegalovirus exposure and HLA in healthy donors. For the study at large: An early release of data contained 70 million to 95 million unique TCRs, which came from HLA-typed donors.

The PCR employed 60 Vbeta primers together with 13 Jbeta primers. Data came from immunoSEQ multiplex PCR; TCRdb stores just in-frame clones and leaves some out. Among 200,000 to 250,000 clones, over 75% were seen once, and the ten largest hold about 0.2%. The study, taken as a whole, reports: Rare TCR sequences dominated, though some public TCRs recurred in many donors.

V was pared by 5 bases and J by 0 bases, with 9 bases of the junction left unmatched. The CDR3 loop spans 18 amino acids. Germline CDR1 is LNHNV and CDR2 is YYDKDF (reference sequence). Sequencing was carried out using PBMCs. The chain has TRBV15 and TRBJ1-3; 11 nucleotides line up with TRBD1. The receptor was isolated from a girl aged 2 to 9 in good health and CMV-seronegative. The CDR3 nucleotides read TGTGCCACCAGCCGCTCCGCCGGGACAGGGGGCTCTGGAAACACCATATATTTT. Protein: CATSRSAGTGGSGNTIYF.